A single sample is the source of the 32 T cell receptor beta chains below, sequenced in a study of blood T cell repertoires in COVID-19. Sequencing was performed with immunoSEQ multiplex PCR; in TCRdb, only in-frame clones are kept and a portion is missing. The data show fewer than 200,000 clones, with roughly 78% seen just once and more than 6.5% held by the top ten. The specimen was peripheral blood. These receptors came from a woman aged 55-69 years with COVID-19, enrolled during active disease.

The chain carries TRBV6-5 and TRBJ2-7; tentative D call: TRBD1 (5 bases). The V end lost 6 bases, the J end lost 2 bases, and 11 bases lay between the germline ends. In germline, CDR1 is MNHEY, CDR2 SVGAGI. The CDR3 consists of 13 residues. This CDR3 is CASSVTGTYEQYF. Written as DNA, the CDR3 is TGTGCCAGCAGCGTCACAGGAACCTACGAGCAGTACTTC.

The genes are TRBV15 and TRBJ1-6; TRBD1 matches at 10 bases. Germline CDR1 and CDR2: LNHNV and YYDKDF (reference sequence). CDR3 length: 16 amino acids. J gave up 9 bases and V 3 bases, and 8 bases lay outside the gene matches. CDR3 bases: TGTGCCACCAGCAGTCGGGGGACAGGGGCTCCTTCACCCCTCCACTTT. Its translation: CATSSRGTGAPSPLHF.

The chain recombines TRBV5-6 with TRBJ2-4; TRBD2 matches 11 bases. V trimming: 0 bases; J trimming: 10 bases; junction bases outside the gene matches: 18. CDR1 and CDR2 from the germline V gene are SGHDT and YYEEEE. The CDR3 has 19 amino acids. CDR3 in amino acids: CASSLVSGGAIASPAIQYF. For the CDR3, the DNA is TGTGCCAGCAGCTTGGTTAGCGGGGGGGCCATAGCCTCCCCCGCGATTCAGTACTTC.

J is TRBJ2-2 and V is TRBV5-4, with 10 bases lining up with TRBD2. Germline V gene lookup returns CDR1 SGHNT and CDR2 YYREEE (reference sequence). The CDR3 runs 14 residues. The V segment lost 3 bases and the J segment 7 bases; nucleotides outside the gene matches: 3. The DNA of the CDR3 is TGTGCCAGCAGCTCCGAGCGGGGGGGCGGGGAGCTGTTTTTT. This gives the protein CASSSERGGGELFF.

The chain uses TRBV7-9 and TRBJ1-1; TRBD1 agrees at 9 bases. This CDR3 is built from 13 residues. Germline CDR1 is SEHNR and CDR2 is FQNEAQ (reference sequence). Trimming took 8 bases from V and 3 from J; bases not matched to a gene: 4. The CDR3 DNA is TGTGCCAGCGCCCGGGACAGGGACACTGAAGCTTTCTTT. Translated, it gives CASARDRDTEAFF.

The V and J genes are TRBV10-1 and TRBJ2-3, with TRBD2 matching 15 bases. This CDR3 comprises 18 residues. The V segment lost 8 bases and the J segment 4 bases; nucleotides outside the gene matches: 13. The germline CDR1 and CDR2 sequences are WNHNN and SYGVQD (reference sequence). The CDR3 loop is CASSRAGLAGGRSDTQYF. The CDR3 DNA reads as TGCGCCAGCTCAAGGGCCGGACTAGCGGGGGGGAGGTCAGATACGCAGTATTTT.

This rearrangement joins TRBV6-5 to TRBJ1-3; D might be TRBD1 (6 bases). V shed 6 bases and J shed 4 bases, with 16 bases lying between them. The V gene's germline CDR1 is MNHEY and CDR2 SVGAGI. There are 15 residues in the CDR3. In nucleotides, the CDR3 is TGTGCCAGCAGCCCGACCGGGGGGCTCGGAAACACCATATATTTT. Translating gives CASSPTGGLGNTIYF.

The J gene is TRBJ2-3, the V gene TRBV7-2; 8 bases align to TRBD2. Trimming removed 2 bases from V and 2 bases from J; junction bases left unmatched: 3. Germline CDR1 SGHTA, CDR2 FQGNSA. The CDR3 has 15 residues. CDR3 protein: CASSLKRGTTDTQYF. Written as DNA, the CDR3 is TGTGCCAGCAGCTTAAAGCGGGGGACCACAGATACGCAGTATTTT.

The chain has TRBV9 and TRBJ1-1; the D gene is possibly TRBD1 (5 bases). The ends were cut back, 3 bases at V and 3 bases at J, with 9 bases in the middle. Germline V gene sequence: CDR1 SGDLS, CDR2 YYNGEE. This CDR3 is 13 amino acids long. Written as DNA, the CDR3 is TGTGCCAGCAGCGCCGCAGGGTACACTGAAGCTTTCTTT. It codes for CASSAAGYTEAFF.

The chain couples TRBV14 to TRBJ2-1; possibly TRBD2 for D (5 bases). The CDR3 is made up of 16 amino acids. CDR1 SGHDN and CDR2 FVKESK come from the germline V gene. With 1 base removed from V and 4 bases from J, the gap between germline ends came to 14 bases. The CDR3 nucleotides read TGTGCCAGCAGCCAAGTTAGGAGTGGACTGTACAATGAGCAGTTCTTC. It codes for CASSQVRSGLYNEQFF. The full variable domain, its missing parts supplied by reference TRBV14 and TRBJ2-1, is EAGVTQFPSHSVIEKGQTVTLRCDPISGHDNLYWYRRVMGKEIKFLLHFVKESKQDESGMPNNRFLAERTGGTYSTLKVQPAELEDSGVYFCASSQVRSGLYNEQFFGPGTRLTVL.

The CDR3 sequence: CATSRGARTDTQYF. In DNA, the CDR3 is TGTGCCACATCGCGGGGGGCCCGCACAGATACGCAGTATTTT. The chain combines TRBV6-5 with TRBJ2-3; 8 positions match TRBD2. The V and J ends lost 10 bases and 1 base, in that order; junction bases with no gene match: 7. The germline gives CDR1 MNHEY, CDR2 SVGAGI. The CDR3 length is 14 residues.

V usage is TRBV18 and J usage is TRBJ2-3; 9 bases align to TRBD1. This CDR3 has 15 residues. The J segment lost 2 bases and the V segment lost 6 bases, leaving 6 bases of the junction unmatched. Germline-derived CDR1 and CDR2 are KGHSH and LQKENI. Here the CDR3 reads CASSPGTGFTDTQYF. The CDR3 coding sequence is TGTGCCAGCTCCCCCGGGACAGGGTTCACAGATACGCAGTATTTT.

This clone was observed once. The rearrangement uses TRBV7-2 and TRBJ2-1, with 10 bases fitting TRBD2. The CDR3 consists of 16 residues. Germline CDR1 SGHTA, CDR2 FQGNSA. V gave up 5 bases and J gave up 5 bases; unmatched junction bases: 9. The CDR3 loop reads CASSPSIAGGDNEQFF. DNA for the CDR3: TGTGCCAGCAGCCCCTCAATAGCGGGGGGCGACAATGAGCAGTTCTTC.

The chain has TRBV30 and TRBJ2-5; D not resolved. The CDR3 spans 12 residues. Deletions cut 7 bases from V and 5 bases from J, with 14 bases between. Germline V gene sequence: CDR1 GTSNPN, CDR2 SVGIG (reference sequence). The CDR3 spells CASDRPRETQYF. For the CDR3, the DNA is TGTGCCTCCGATCGGCCCAGGGAGACCCAGTACTTC.

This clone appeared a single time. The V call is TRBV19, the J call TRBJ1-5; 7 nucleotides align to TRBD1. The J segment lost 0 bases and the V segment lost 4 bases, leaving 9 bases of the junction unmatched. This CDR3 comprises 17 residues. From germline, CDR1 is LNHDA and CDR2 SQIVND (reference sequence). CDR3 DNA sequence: TGTGCCAGTAGTACCCCTCCCGGGACAGTTAGCAATCAGCCCCAGCATTTT. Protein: CASSTPPGTVSNQPQHF.

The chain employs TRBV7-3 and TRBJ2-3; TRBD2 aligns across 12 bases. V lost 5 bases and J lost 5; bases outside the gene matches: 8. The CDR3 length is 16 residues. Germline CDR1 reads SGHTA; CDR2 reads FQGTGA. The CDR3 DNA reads TGTGCCAGCAGCGAACGACTAGCGGGAGCCGGAGATACGCAGTATTTT. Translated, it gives CASSERLAGAGDTQYF.

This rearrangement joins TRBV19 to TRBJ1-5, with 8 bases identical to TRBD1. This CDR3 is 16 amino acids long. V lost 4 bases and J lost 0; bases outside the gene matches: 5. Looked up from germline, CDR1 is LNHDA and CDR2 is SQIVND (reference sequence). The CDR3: CASSTPGGNSNQPQHF. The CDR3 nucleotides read TGTGCCAGTAGTACTCCAGGGGGCAATAGCAATCAGCCCCAGCATTTT. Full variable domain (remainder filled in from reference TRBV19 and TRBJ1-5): DGGITQSPKYLFRKEGQNVTLSCEQNLNHDAMYWYRQDPGQGLRLIYYSQIVNDFQKGDIAEGYSVSREKKESFPLTVTSAQKNPTAFYLCASSTPGGNSNQPQHFGDGTRLSIL.

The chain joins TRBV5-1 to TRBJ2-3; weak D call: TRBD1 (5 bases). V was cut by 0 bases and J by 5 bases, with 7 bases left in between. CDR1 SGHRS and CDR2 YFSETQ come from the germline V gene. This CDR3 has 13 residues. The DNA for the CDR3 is TGCGCCAGCAGCTTGGCAGGGATAGATACGCAGTATTTT. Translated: CASSLAGIDTQYF.

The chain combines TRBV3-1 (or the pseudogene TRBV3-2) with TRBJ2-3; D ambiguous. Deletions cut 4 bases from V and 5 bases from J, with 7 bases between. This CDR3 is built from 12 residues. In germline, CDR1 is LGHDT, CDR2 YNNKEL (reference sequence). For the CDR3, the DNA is TGTGCCAGCAGCCCCGCAGGAGATACGCAGTATTTT. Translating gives CASSPAGDTQYF.

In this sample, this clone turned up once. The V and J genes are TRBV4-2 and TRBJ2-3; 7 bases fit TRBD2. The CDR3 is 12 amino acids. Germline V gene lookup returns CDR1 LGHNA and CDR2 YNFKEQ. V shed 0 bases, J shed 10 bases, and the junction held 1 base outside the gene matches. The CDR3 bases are TGTGCCAGCAGCCAAGAGGGGAGGGCGCAGTATTTT. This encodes CASSQEGRAQYF.

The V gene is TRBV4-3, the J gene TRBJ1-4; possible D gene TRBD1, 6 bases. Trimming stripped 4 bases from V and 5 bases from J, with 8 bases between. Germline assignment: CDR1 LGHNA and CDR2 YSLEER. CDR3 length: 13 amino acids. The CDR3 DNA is TGCGCCAGCAGCCGGGGGCAAAATGAAAAACTGTTTTTT. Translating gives CASSRGQNEKLFF.

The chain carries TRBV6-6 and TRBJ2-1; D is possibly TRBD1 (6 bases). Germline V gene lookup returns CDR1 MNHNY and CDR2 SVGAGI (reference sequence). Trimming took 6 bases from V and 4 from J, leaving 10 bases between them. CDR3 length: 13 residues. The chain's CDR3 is CASRLDRYNEQFF. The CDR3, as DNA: TGTGCCAGCAGATTGGACAGATACAATGAGCAGTTCTTC.

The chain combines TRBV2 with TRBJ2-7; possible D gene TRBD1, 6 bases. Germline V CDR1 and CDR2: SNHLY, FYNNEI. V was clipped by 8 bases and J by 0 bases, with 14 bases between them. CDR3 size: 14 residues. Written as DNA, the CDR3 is TGTGCCAGCCACACAGGGATAAGCTCCTACGAGCAGTACGTC. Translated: CASHTGISSYEQYV.

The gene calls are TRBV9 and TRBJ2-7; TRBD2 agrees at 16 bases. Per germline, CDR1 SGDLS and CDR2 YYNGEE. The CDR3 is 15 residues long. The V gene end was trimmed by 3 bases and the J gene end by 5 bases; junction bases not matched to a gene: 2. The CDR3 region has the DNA TGTGCCAGCAGCGCCGGGACTAGCGGGAGGGACGAGCAGTACTTC. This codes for CASSAGTSGRDEQYF.

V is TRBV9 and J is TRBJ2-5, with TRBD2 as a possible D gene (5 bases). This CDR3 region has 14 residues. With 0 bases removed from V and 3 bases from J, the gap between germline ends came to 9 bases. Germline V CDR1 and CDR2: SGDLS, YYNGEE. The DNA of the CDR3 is TGTGCCAGCAGCGTAGGTGTGGGAGAAGAGACCCAGTACTTC. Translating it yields CASSVGVGEETQYF.

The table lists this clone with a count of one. The CDR3 nucleotides are TGTGCCAGCTCACAAACAGGGACCCCTTATAGCAATCAGCCCCAGCATTTT. Amino acids: CASSQTGTPYSNQPQHF. The chain links TRBV18 to TRBJ1-5, with D maybe TRBD1 (6 bases). The CDR3 consists of 17 residues. Germline V lookup: CDR1 KGHSH, CDR2 LQKENI. Trimming left V 4 bases short and J 0 bases short, with 16 bases between.

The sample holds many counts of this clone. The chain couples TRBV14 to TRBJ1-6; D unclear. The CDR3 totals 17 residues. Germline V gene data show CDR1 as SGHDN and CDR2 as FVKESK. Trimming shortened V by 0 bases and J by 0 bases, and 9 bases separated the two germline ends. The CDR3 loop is CASSQDENSSYNSPLHF. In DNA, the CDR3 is TGTGCCAGCAGCCAAGATGAAAATAGCTCCTATAATTCACCCCTCCACTTT.

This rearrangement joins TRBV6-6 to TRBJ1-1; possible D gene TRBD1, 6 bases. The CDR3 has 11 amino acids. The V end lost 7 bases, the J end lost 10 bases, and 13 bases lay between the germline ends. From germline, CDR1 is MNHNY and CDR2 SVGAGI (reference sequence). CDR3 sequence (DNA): TGTGCCAGCACTGACAGGTTGCGAGCTTTCTTT. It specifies CASTDRLRAFF.

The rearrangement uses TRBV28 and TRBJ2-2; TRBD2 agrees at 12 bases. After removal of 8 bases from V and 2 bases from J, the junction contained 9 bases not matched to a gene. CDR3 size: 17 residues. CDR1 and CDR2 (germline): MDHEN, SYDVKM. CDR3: CASGLTSGGDNTGELFF. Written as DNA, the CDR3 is TGTGCCAGCGGTCTGACTAGCGGGGGCGACAACACCGGGGAGCTGTTTTTT.

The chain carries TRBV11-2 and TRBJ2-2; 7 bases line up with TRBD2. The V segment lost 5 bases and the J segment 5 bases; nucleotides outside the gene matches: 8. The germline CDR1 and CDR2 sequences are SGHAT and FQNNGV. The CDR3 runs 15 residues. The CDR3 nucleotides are TGTGCCAGCAGCCTGGGAGGGTCTCGGACCGGGGAGCTGTTTTTT. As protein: CASSLGGSRTGELFF.

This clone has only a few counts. The DNA for the CDR3 is TGTGCCAGCTCACCACCCTCCTCTCCAGGCGCCCCAAAAAACATTCAGTACTTC. This encodes CASSPPSSPGAPKNIQYF. V is TRBV18 and J is TRBJ2-4; no reliable D call. Germline V gives CDR1 KGHSH, CDR2 LQKENI. Between the trimmed V and J ends, which lost 0 bases and 4 bases, there was a span of 19 bases. This CDR3 has 18 residues. The variable domain in full, with the rest retrieved from reference TRBV18 and TRBJ2-4, is NAGVMQNPRHLVRRRGQEARLRCSPMKGHSHVYWYRQLPEEGLKFMVYLQKENIIDESGMPKERFSAEFPKEGPSILRIQQVVRGDSAAYFCASSPPSSPGAPKNIQYFGAGTRLSVL.

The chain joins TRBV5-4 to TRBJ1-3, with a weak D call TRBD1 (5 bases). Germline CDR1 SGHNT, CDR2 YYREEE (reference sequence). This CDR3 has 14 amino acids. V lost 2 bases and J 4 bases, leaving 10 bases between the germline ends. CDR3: CASSLPGSGNTIYF. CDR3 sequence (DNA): TGTGCCAGCAGCTTACCAGGGTCAGGAAACACCATATATTTT.